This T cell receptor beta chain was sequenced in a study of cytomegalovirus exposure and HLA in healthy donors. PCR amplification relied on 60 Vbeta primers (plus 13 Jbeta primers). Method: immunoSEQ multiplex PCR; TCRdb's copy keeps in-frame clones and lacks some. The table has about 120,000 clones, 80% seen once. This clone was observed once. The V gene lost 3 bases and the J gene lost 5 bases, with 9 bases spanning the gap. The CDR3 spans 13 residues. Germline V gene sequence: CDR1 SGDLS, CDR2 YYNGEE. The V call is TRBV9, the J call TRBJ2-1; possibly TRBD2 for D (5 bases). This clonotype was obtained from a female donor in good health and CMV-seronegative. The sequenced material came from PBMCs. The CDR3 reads CASSAGLDNEQFF. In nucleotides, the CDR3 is TGTGCCAGCAGCGCTGGACTCGACAATGAGCAGTTCTTC.